The clone carrying this TCR beta chain was recorded a few times. This record comes from a study of T-cell reconstitution after alpha-beta-depleted transplantation in children. For TCRbeta, the library was prepared with unique molecular identifiers. Each CDR3 protein is one row after TCRdb ran MiXCR on the PCR reads. The sample holds about 610,000 distinct CDR3 sequences; about 11% are singletons and the top ten take approximately 4.1%. The CDR3 is 16 residues long. From germline, CDR1 is DFQATT and CDR2 SNEGSKA (reference sequence). The V gene lost 1 base and the J gene lost 0 bases, with 12 bases spanning the gap.

The rearrangement links TRBV20-1 to TRBJ1-4; weak D call: TRBD1 (5 bases). The TCR originated in a human donor who donated a stem cell graft to a child with acute myeloid leukemia. Sequencing was performed on PBMCs from the stem cell graft donor, taken from the stem cell graft. As DNA, the CDR3 is TGCAGTGCTAGAGTCAGAGGGACTGCAACTAATGAAAAACTGTTTTTT. Protein product: CSARVRGTATNEKLFF.